This TCR beta chain was found in a study of blood T cell repertoires in COVID-19. Study as a whole: Donors in the United States, Italy and Spain gave samples during acute or convalescent COVID-19. The cDNA or gDNA used as material had been derived from T cells, B-cell-depleted T cells, or PBMCs.

Under the authors' procedure: Amplification from reference gene primers served as the basis for estimated nucleated cell counts. Data came from immunoSEQ multiplex PCR; TCRdb stores just in-frame clones and leaves some out. That table gives V, J and clone size, and the DNA gave D and trimming. Of 60,000 to 90,000 clones listed, approximately 86% are singletons. Between the trimmed V and J ends, which lost 5 bases and 9 bases, there was a span of 15 bases. Per germline, CDR1 SGHRS and CDR2 YFSETQ. The CDR3 extends over 13 amino acids. This clone was recorded a few times. The source is a human donor in a cohort sampled during active COVID-19. The chain uses TRBV5-1 and TRBJ2-1; possibly TRBD1 for D (6 bases). Sequenced material: peripheral blood. The CDR3 DNA follows: TGCGCCAGCAGGTCATCGGACAGTTCTGAGCAGTTCTTC. It specifies CASRSSDSSEQFF.